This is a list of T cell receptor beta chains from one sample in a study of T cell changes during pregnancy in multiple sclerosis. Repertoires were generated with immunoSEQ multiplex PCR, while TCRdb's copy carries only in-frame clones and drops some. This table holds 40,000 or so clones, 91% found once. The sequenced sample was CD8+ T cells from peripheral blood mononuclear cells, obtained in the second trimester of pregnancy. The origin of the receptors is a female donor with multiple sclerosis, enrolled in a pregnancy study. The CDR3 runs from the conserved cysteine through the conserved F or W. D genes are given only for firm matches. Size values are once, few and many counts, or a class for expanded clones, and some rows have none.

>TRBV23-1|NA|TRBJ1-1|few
CASSRDTEAFF
TGCGCCAGCAGCAGGGACACTGAAGCTTTCTTT
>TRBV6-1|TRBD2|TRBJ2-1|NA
CASSEYGGSSVEQFF
TGTGCCAGCAGTGAATACGGCGGGAGCTCTGTTGAGCAGTTCTTC
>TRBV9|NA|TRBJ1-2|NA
CASSTGYRGDGYTF
TGTGCCAGCAGCACCGGTTATAGGGGTGATGGCTACACCTTC
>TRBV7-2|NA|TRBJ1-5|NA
CASSFQGGNQPQHF
TGTGCCAGCAGCTTCCAGGGAGGTAATCAGCCCCAGCATTTT
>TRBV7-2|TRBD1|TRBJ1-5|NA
CASSLYRGSNQPQHF
TGTGCCAGCAGCTTATACAGGGGGAGCAATCAGCCCCAGCATTTT
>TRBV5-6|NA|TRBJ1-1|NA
CASRISGFPEAFF
TGTGCCAGCAGGATCAGCGGGTTCCCTGAAGCTTTCTTT
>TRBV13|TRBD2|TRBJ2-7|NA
CASSYSSGVAYEQYF
TGTGCCAGCAGCTACTCTAGCGGGGTAGCCTACGAGCAGTACTTC
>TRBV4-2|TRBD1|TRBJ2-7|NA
CASSQDGATGSYEQYF
TGTGCCAGCAGCCAAGACGGGGCGACAGGGTCCTACGAGCAGTACTTC
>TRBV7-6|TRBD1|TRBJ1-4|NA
CASSFVGTDIWATNEKLFF
TGTGCCAGCAGCTTCGTCGGGACAGATATTTGGGCAACTAATGAAAAACTGTTTTTT
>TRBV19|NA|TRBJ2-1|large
CASSQAGVDYNEQFF
TGTGCCAGTAGCCAGGCAGGGGTGGACTACAATGAGCAGTTCTTC
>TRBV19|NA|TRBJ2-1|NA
CASSSAGLYNEQFF
TGTGCCAGTAGTTCGGCGGGTCTCTACAATGAGCAGTTCTTC
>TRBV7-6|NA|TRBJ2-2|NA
CASSLALLAYTGELFF
TGTGCCAGCAGCTTAGCTCTCCTAGCGTACACCGGGGAGCTGTTTTTT
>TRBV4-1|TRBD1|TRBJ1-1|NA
CASSQDGTGGHLEAFF
TGCGCCAGCAGCCAAGATGGAACAGGGGGCCATCTGGAAGCTTTCTTT
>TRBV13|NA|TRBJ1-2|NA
CASSLGAGGYTF
TGTGCCAGCAGCTTAGGGGCGGGCGGCTACACCTTC
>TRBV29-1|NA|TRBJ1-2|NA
CSVVEDYGYTF
TGCAGCGTTGTGGAGGACTATGGCTACACCTTC
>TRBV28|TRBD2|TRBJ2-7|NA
CASSLSLAGEQYF
TGTGCCAGCAGTTTATCCTTAGCGGGTGAGCAGTACTTC
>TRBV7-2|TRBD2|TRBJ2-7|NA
CASSLEPGGEQYF
TGTGCCAGCAGCTTGGAGCCGGGGGGCGAGCAGTACTTC
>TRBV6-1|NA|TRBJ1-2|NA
CASSDREKYGYTF
TGTGCCAGCAGTGACAGGGAAAAATATGGCTACACCTTC
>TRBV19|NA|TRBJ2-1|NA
CASSIQGNEQFF
TGTGCCAGTAGTATACAGGGCAATGAGCAGTTCTTC
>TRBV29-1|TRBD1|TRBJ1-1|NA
CSVEGLQGAGTEAFF
TGCAGCGTTGAAGGGCTTCAGGGGGCCGGCACTGAAGCTTTCTTT
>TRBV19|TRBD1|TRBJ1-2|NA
CATTTGPYGYTF
TGTGCCACCACGACAGGGCCCTATGGCTACACCTTC
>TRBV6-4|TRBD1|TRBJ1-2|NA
CASSLNRDSYGYTF
TGTGCCAGCAGCCTGAACCGGGACAGCTATGGCTACACCTTC
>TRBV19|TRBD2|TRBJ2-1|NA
CAGASGANNEQFF
TGTGCCGGCGCTAGCGGGGCTAACAATGAGCAGTTCTTC
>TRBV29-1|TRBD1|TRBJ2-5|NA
CSVEGTGSLETQYF
TGCAGCGTTGAGGGGACAGGTAGTTTAGAGACCCAGTACTTC
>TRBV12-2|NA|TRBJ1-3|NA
CASRLVAGSGNTIYF
TGTGCAAGTCGCTTAGTGGCAGGGTCTGGAAACACCATATATTTT
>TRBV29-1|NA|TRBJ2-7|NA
CSVVPGDSYEQYF
TGCAGCGTTGTCCCCGGGGACTCCTACGAGCAGTACTTC
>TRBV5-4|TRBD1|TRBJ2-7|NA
CASSFTGTGGSEQYF
TGTGCCAGCAGCTTCACCGGGACAGGGGGGAGTGAGCAGTACTTC
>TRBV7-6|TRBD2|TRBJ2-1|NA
CASSLLTRTSGSNWAYNEQFF
TGTGCCAGCAGCTTATTAACCCGGACTAGCGGGAGTAATTGGGCCTACAATGAGCAGTTCTTC
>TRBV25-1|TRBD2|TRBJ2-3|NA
CASSDPSGARVDTQYF
TGTGCCAGCAGTGACCCCAGCGGGGCTAGGGTAGATACGCAGTATTTT
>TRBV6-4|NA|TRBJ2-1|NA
CASSEMDSSGNEQFF
TGTGCCAGCAGTGAAATGGACTCTTCGGGCAATGAGCAGTTCTTC
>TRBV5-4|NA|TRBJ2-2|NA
CASSLDEDSLTGELFF
TGTGCCAGCAGCTTGGACGAGGACAGCCTCACCGGGGAGCTGTTTTTT
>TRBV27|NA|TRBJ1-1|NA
CASSGGDADTEAFF
TGTGCCAGCAGTGGGGGGGACGCTGACACTGAAGCTTTCTTT
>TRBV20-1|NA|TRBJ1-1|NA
CSAPGNPEAFF
TGCAGTGCTCCGGGGAATCCTGAAGCTTTCTTT
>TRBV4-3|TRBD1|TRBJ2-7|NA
CASSQVEAGQGSYEQYF
TGCGCCAGCAGCCAAGTCGAAGCGGGACAGGGCTCCTACGAGCAGTACTTC
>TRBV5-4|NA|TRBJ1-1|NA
CASSLAGLPSFNTEAFF
TGTGCCAGCAGCCTGGCGGGACTTCCTTCCTTCAACACTGAAGCTTTCTTT
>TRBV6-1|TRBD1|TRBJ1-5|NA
CASSEITGDQPQHF
TGTGCCAGCAGTGAAATTACAGGGGATCAGCCCCAGCATTTT
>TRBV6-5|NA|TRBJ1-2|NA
CASSYGGGTYGYTF
TGTGCCAGCAGTTACGGCGGGGGCACCTATGGCTACACCTTC
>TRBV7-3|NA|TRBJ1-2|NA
CASSLDGTNYGYTF
TGTGCCAGCAGCTTAGACGGGACTAACTATGGCTACACCTTC
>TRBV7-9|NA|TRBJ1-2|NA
CASSLEGNYGYTF
TGTGCCAGCAGCTTGGAGGGGAACTATGGCTACACCTTC
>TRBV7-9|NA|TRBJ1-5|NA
CASSFGGNQPQHF
TGTGCCAGCAGCTTTGGGGGGAATCAGCCCCAGCATTTT
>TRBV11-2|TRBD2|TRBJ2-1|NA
CASSGLGLAGGLYNEQFF
TGTGCCAGCAGCGGATTAGGACTAGCGGGGGGGCTCTACAATGAGCAGTTCTTC
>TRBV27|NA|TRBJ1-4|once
CASGPEEKLFF
TGTGCCAGCGGCCCGGAGGAAAAACTGTTTTTT
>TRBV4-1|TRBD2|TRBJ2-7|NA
CASSQDPPLAVSSYEQYF
TGCGCCAGCAGCCAAGACCCCCCACTAGCGGTGAGCTCCTACGAGCAGTACTTC